The clone carrying this T cell receptor (beta chain) was seen a few times. Antigen: not known. The data belong to a study of response to subunit inactivated influenza vaccine. Study conclusions and caveats: Each seasonal flu vaccination may recruit only limited new T cells, authors suggested.

One entry per CDR3 protein results from TCRdb running MiXCR on the RT-PCR reads. The sample yields about 190,000 distinct CDR3 sequences, roughly an eighth seen once. CDR3 length: 14 residues. The J segment lost 4 bases and the V segment lost 6 bases, leaving 8 bases of the junction unmatched. The starting material was CD8+ T cells sorted from PBMCs, obtained roughly 5 days after vaccination. The TCR originated in a man aged 45 to 65 who received an inactivated influenza vaccine. V usage is TRBV12-3 or TRBV12-4 and J usage is TRBJ2-5; 7 positions agree with TRBD2. The DNA of the CDR3 is TGTGCCAGCAGCCGTTGGGGGGGGGGAGAGACCCAGTACTTC. Its protein product is CASSRWGGGETQYF.